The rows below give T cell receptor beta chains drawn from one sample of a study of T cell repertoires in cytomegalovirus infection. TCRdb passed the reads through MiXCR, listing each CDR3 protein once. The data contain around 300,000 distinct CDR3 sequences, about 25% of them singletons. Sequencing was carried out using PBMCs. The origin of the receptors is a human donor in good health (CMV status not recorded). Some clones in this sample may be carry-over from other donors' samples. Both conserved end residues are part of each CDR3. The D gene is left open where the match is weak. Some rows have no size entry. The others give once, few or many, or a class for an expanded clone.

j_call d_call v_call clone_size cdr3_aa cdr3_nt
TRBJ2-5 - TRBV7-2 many CASSSGRQETQYF TGTGCCAGCAGCTCGGGACGGCAAGAGACCCAGTACTTC
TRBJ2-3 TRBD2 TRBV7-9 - CASSSSSGTTPTDTQYF TGTGCCAGCAGCTCCTCTAGCGGAACAACACCCACAGATACGCAGTATTTT
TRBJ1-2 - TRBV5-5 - CASSLPDTNYGYTF TGTGCCAGCAGCTTACCCGACACCAACTATGGCTACACCTTC
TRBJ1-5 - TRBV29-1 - CSVEEGDSNQPQHF TGCAGCGTTGAAGAAGGCGATAGCAATCAGCCCCAGCATTTT
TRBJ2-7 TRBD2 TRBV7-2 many CASNPSGITHEQYF TGTGCCAGCAACCCTAGCGGGATAACCCACGAGCAGTACTTC
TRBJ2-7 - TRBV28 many CASGRTSTYEQYF TGTGCCAGCGGTCGAACTTCAACCTACGAGCAGTACTTC
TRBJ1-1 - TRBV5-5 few CASSIRDSTEAFF TGTGCCAGCAGCATCAGGGATAGTACTGAAGCTTTCTTT
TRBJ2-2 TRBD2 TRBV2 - CASSEGPSGRELFF TGTGCCAGCAGTGAAGGTCCTAGCGGAAGGGAGCTGTTTTTT
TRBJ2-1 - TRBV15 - CATSRAFNQQFF TGTGCCACCAGCAGAGCGTTTAACCAGCAGTTCTTC
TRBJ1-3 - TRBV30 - CAWRRQDGNTIYF TGTGCCTGGAGGCGCCAGGATGGAAACACCATATATTTT
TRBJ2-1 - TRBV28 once CASREFGGDNEQFF TGTGCCAGCAGGGAGTTCGGAGGGGACAATGAGCAGTTCTTC
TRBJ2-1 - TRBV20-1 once CSARGVGRAYNEQFF TGCAGTGCTAGAGGCGTCGGAAGGGCCTACAATGAGCAGTTCTTC
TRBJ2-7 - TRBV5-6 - CASSFVSTYEQYF TGTGCCAGCAGCTTCGTCAGCACCTACGAGCAGTACTTC
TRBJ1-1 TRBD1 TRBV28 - CASSLATGTHTEAFF TGTGCCAGCAGTTTAGCGACAGGGACACACACTGAAGCTTTCTTT
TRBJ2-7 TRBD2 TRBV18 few CASSPGLAGVAEQYF TGTGCCAGCTCACCAGGACTAGCGGGAGTCGCCGAGCAGTACTTC
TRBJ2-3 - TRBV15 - CATSRVPADTQYF TGTGCCACCAGCAGAGTTCCGGCAGATACGCAGTATTTT
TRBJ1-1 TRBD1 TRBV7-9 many CASSFWTGNTEAFF TGTGCCAGCAGCTTTTGGACAGGGAACACTGAAGCTTTCTTT
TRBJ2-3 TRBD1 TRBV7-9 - CASSEGQGWADTQYF TGTGCCAGCAGCGAGGGACAGGGGTGGGCAGATACGCAGTATTTT
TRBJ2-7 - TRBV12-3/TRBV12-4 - CASSFTVQQYF TGTGCCAGCAGTTTTACCGTCCAGCAGTACTTC
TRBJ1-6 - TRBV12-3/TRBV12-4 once CASGGSPLHF TGTGCCTCCGGGGGTTCACCCCTCCACTTT
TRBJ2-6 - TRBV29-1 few CSVDSSGANVLTF TGCAGCGTTGACAGCTCTGGGGCCAACGTCCTGACTTTC
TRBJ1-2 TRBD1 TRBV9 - CASSSDRAESDGYTF TGTGCCAGCAGCTCGGACAGGGCAGAATCCGATGGCTACACCTTC
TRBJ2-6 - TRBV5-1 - CASSMVSGANVLTF TGCGCCAGCAGCATGGTCTCTGGGGCCAACGTCCTGACTTTC
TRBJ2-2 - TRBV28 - CASSPMLNTGELFF TGTGCCAGCAGTCCGATGCTGAACACCGGGGAGCTGTTTTTT
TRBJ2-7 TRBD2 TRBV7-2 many CASRQGLARSYEQYF TGTGCCAGCAGACAAGGACTAGCGCGTTCCTACGAGCAGTACTTC
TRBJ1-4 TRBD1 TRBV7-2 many CASSLGAGGGEKLFF TGTGCCAGCAGCTTAGGGGCAGGGGGAGGTGAAAAACTGTTTTTT
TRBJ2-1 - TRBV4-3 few CASSQDPGVSYNEQFF TGCGCCAGCAGCCAAGATCCTGGGGTGTCCTACAATGAGCAGTTCTTC
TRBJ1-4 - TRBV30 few CAWSGPQPNEKLFF TGTGCCTGGAGTGGACCTCAACCGAATGAAAAACTGTTTTTT
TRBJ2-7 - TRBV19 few CASSPRGFYGEQYF TGTGCCAGTAGTCCTCGAGGTTTCTACGGCGAGCAGTACTTC
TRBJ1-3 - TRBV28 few CASSSTGFSGNTIYF TGTGCCAGCAGTTCCACAGGGTTCTCTGGAAACACCATATATTTT
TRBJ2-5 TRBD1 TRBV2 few CASSSDRGRETQYF TGTGCCAGCAGTTCAGACAGGGGGCGGGAGACCCAGTACTTC
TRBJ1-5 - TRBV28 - CASSLLLGVGGHSNQPQHF TGTGCCAGCAGTTTATTATTAGGGGTAGGAGGACATAGCAATCAGCCCCAGCATTTT
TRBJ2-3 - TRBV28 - CASTSPGSTDTQYF TGTGCCAGCACCTCTCCGGGAAGCACAGATACGCAGTATTTT
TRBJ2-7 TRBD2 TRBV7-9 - CASSLGAGGTHEQYF TGTGCCAGCAGCCTAGGAGCGGGAGGGACCCACGAGCAGTACTTC
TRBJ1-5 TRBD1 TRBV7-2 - CASSLGQSQPQHF TGTGCCAGCAGCTTGGGACAGAGCCAGCCCCAGCATTTT
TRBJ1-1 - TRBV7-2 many CASSLVSGNTEAFF TGTGCCAGCAGCTTAGTTTCAGGAAACACTGAAGCTTTCTTT